Following are 23 T cell receptor beta chains from one sample sequenced in a study of T cells in Graves' hyperthyroidism and ophthalmopathy. Authors of the study amplified TCR beta CDR3 regions from RNA transcripts. The TCR CDR3 first-round RT-PCR relied on the HTBI primer set. TCRdb used MiXCR to reprocess the multiplex PCR reads, holding one entry per CDR3 protein. Of roughly 840,000 distinct CDR3 sequences listed, 38% were seen once; the top ten hold about 9%. Sequencing was carried out using blood. These receptors came from a man aged 18 to 35 with Graves' hyperthyroidism.

This clonotype was seen ten or more times. The rearrangement joins TRBV24-1 to TRBJ2-2; weak D call: TRBD2 (6 bases). Trimming took off 5 bases at V and 1 base at J, with 10 bases between the two ends. The CDR3 totals 15 residues. Per germline, CDR1 KGHDR and CDR2 SFDVKD. As DNA, the CDR3 is TGTGCCACCAGTGGTGCGGGGATGAACACCGGGGAGCTGTTTTTT. Amino acids: CATSGAGMNTGELFF.

This clonotype was counted many times. This chain links TRBV10-1 with TRBJ2-5, with 10 bases identical to TRBD2. The germline CDR1 and CDR2 sequences are WNHNN and SYGVQD (reference sequence). After removal of 1 base from V and 3 bases from J, the junction contained 5 bases not matched to a gene. The CDR3 is 16 amino acids. CDR3 sequence: CASSEFLAGAEETQYF. CDR3 DNA sequence: TGCGCCAGCAGTGAGTTCCTAGCGGGGGCCGAAGAGACCCAGTACTTC.

The chain combines TRBV29-1 with TRBJ2-5; the match to TRBD2 covers 8 bases. The CDR3 has 14 amino acids. J was trimmed by 5 bases and V by 6 bases; bases with no gene match: 11. Germline CDR1 is SQVTM and CDR2 is ANQGSEA. The CDR3 nucleotides read TGCAGCGTGGGGGGCCGGGGACTAGAGGAGACCCAGTACTTC. It is translated as CSVGGRGLEETQYF. Using reference TRBV29-1 and TRBJ2-5 for the parts outside the CDR3, the full variable domain is SAVISQKPSRDICQRGTSLTIQCQVDSQVTMMFWYRQQPGQSLTLIATANQGSEATYESGFVIDKFPISRPNLTFSTLTVSNMSPEDSSIYLCSVGGRGLEETQYFGPGTRLLVL.

This clonotype was detected only a few times. The chain is built from TRBV7-8 and TRBJ1-4; unclear D gene. The CDR3 length is 13 residues. Trimming took off 5 bases at V and 8 bases at J, with 12 bases between the two ends. Germline V gene data show CDR1 as SGHVS and CDR2 as FQNEAQ. The CDR3 DNA reads as TGTGCCAGCAGCGCCGGACCTAGGGAAAAACTGTTTTTT. This gives the protein CASSAGPREKLFF. Looking up the rest from reference TRBV7-8 and TRBJ1-4 gives the full variable domain: GAGVSQSPRYKVAKRGQDVALRCDPISGHVSLFWYQQALGQGPEFLTYFQNEAQLDKSGLPSDRFFAERPEGSVSTLKIQRTQQEDSAVYLCASSAGPREKLFFGSGTQLSVL.

J is TRBJ1-1 and V is TRBV7-2; no reliable D call. The CDR3 loop spans 18 amino acids. The ends were cut back, 2 bases at V and 4 bases at J, with 23 bases in the middle. Germline-derived CDR1 and CDR2 are SGHTA and FQGNSA. The CDR3, as DNA: TGTGCCAGCAGCTTAAGCCCGACATGGCAAGAGGGTGGCACTGAAGCTTTCTTT. It encodes CASSLSPTWQEGGTEAFF. The whole variable domain, filled in from reference TRBV7-2 and TRBJ1-1, reads GAGVSQSPSNKVTEKGKDVELRCDPISGHTALYWYRQSLGQGLEFLIYFQGNSAPDKSGLPSDRFSAERTGGSVSTLTIQRTQQEDSAVYLCASSLSPTWQEGGTEAFFGQGTRLTVV.

In DNA, the CDR3 is TGTGCCAGCAACGGGGCTAGCGGTTTCTACGAGCAGTACTTC. It codes for CASNGASGFYEQYF. J is TRBJ2-7 and V is TRBV7-8, with 7 bases lining up with TRBD2. The germline CDR1 and CDR2 sequences are SGHVS and FQNEAQ. Trimming at V came to 7 bases and at J to 3 bases, leaving 9 bases not matched to a gene. This CDR3 spans 14 amino acids.

This chain's CDR3 is CASRRGDSAYEQYF. The CDR3 nucleotides are TGTGCCAGCAGGCGAGGGGACTCAGCCTACGAGCAGTACTTC. The chain combines TRBV6-2 or TRBV6-3 with TRBJ2-7; a weak D match, TRBD2 (6 bases). This CDR3 region has 14 residues. Per the germline V gene, CDR1 is MNHEY and CDR2 is SVGEGT. The V gene lost 6 bases and the J gene lost 2 bases, with 14 bases spanning the gap.

In this sample, this clonotype turned up many times. J is TRBJ1-1 and V is TRBV20-1; no reliable D call. CDR3 length equals 10 residues. Trimming pared 7 bases from V and 1 base from J, leaving 4 bases between. Germline V gene lookup returns CDR1 DFQATT and CDR2 SNEGSKA (reference sequence). This CDR3 reads CSGANTEAFF. CDR3 nucleotide sequence: TGCAGTGGTGCGAACACTGAAGCTTTCTTT.

The rearrangement joins TRBV12-3 or TRBV12-4 to TRBJ1-4; D is possibly TRBD1 (6 bases). This CDR3 contains 15 residues. V was trimmed by 5 bases and J by 6 bases, leaving 16 bases between them. The CDR3 bases are TGTGCCAGCAGTAAAACTCCAACAGGGTATGAAAAACTGTTTTTT. Translation: CASSKTPTGYEKLFF.

This clonotype occurred many times. The chain carries TRBV15 and TRBJ1-4; a possible D gene is TRBD1 (5 bases). The V and J ends lost 5 bases and 6 bases respectively, with 10 bases between them. The CDR3 consists of 13 residues. Germline values: CDR1 LNHNV, CDR2 YYDKDF (reference sequence). The CDR3 sequence is CATSGTRDEKLFF. DNA for the CDR3: TGTGCCACCAGCGGGACCCGGGATGAAAAACTGTTTTTT.

In this sample, this clonotype turned up many times. The chain combines TRBV20-1 with TRBJ2-7; D is possibly TRBD2 (7 bases). CDR3 length equals 14 residues. Germline values: CDR1 DFQATT, CDR2 SNEGSKA (reference sequence). The V and J ends lost 0 bases and 3 bases respectively, with 12 bases between them. CDR3 loop: CSARDGGAVYEQYF. The CDR3 DNA is TGCAGTGCTAGAGATGGGGGGGCCGTCTACGAGCAGTACTTC.

The V gene is TRBV19, the J gene TRBJ2-7; D uncertain. V lost 3 bases, J lost 2 bases, and 14 bases lay in between. The CDR3 spans 15 residues. The V gene's germline CDR1 is LNHDA and CDR2 SQIVND (reference sequence). CDR3 residues: CASSMAPPLAYEQYF. In DNA, the CDR3 is TGTGCCAGTAGTATGGCCCCTCCATTAGCCTACGAGCAGTACTTC.

Ten or more counts support this clonotype. V is TRBV29-1 and J is TRBJ2-2; D may correspond to TRBD1 or TRBD2 (5 bases each). CDR1 and CDR2 (germline): SQVTM, ANQGSEA. The CDR3 is made up of 13 amino acids. Trimming stripped 3 bases from V and 7 bases from J, with 12 bases between. The CDR3 DNA reads as TGCAGCGTTGAGCGTGAGGGGAGCGGGGAGCTGTTTTTT. Encoded protein: CSVEREGSGELFF.

This clonotype came up many times. The J gene is TRBJ1-5, the V gene TRBV5-6; 7 bases agree with TRBD1. Germline CDR1 is SGHDT and CDR2 is YYEEEE. The CDR3 has 14 residues. The junction had 4 bases not matched to a gene; V was cut back by 1 base and J by 6 bases. The CDR3 is CASSLSAGGQPQHF. CDR3 in DNA: TGTGCCAGCAGCTTGTCTGCAGGGGGTCAGCCCCAGCATTTT.

Many counts were recorded for this clonotype. The chain joins TRBV10-3 to TRBJ2-7; D is possibly TRBD1 or TRBD2 (5 bases each). V was cut by 0 bases and J by 1 base, with 7 bases left in between. CDR1 is ENHRY and CDR2 is SYGVKD in the germline V gene. This CDR3 spans 14 amino acids. CDR3 loop: CAISESGPSYEQYF. Here the CDR3 DNA reads TGTGCCATCAGTGAGTCGGGACCTTCCTACGAGCAGTACTTC.

The chain couples TRBV5-1 to TRBJ1-1; D remains unclear. The CDR3 runs to 14 residues. The germline gives CDR1 SGHRS, CDR2 YFSETQ. Trimming stripped 6 bases from V and 3 bases from J, with 15 bases between. This chain's CDR3 is CASTLVEDDTEAFF. Written as DNA, the CDR3 is TGCGCCAGCACCCTCGTGGAGGATGACACTGAAGCTTTCTTT.

The rearrangement links TRBV7-8 to TRBJ2-7, with D possibly being TRBD2 (6 bases). Germline CDR1 is SGHVS and CDR2 is FQNEAQ. This CDR3 has 13 amino acids. V lost 8 bases to trimming and J lost 5 bases, with 16 bases between them. DNA for the CDR3: TGTGCCAGCGGAATCGGGACTCCCCACGAGCAGTACTTC. Residues: CASGIGTPHEQYF.

The chain joins TRBV2 to TRBJ2-5, with 11 bases aligning to TRBD2. Germline V gene lookup returns CDR1 SNHLY and CDR2 FYNNEI. The CDR3 runs 15 residues. The V segment lost 6 bases and the J segment 4 bases; nucleotides outside the gene matches: 7. CDR3 in amino acids: CASSRTLAGGETQYF. DNA for the CDR3: TGTGCCAGCAGCCGTACCCTAGCGGGGGGAGAGACCCAGTACTTC.

This chain connects TRBV12-5 to TRBJ1-2; D is ambiguous. CDR3 length equals 15 residues. Germline V gene lookup returns CDR1 LGHNT and CDR2 FRNRAP. Trimming removed 2 bases from V and 5 bases from J, with 15 bases in between. CDR3 coding DNA: TGTGCTAGTGGTTTGCAATCCGGCCTCGGATATGGCTACACCTTC. The encoded protein is CASGLQSGLGYGYTF.

This clonotype was detected a few times. The chain employs TRBV24-1 and TRBJ2-6; D not certain. Germline V gene data show CDR1 as KGHDR and CDR2 as SFDVKD. With 7 bases removed from V and 0 bases from J, the gap between germline ends came to 6 bases. The CDR3 totals 14 residues. The CDR3 DNA is TGTGCCACCAGCTCACCCTCTGGGGCCAACGTCCTGACTTTC. Translated, it gives CATSSPSGANVLTF.

The chain links TRBV7-9 to TRBJ1-3, with 10 bases matching TRBD1. The CDR3 is 17 amino acids. Germline CDR1 is SEHNR and CDR2 is FQNEAQ (reference sequence). V was clipped by 2 bases and J by 2 bases; unmatched bases: 6. CDR3: CASSLRGQGVTGNTIYF. CDR3 DNA: TGTGCCAGCAGCTTAAGAGGACAGGGGGTAACTGGAAACACCATATATTTT.

This chain uses TRBV7-4 with TRBJ1-2; 7 bases agree with TRBD1. Germline V gene data show CDR1 as SGHVT and CDR2 as SQSDAQ. CDR3 size: 14 residues. The CDR3 nucleotides are TGTGCTAGTGGTCCGGACCCAGGGGGTGATGGCTACACCTTC. Protein: CASGPDPGGDGYTF.

This clonotype appeared many times. J is TRBJ2-7 and V is TRBV7-9; maybe TRBD2 (6 bases). Germline V gene lookup returns CDR1 SEHNR and CDR2 FQNEAQ (reference sequence). CDR3 length: 14 amino acids. V lost 5 bases, J lost 5 bases, and 16 bases lay in between. The CDR3 loop is CASSPFGSGHEQYF. The CDR3 region has the DNA TGTGCCAGCAGCCCCTTCGGGAGTGGCCACGAGCAGTACTTC.